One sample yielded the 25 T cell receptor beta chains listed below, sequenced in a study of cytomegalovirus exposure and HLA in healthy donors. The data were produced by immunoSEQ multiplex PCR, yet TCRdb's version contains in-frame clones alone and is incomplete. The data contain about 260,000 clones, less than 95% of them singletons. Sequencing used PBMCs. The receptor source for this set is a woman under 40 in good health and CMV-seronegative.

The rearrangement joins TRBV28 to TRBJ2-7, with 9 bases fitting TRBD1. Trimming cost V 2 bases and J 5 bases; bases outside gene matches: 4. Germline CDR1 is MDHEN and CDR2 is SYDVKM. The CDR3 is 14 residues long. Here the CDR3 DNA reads TGTGCCAGCAGTTTACCTGGGACAGGGAACGAGCAGTACTTC. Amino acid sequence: CASSLPGTGNEQYF.

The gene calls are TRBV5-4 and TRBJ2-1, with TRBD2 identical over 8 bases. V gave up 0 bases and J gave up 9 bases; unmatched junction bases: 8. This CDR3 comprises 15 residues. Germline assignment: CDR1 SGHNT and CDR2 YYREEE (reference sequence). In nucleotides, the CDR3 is TGTGCCAGCAGCTTGGAAGGGACTAGTATTCCTGAGCAGTTCTTC. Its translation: CASSLEGTSIPEQFF.

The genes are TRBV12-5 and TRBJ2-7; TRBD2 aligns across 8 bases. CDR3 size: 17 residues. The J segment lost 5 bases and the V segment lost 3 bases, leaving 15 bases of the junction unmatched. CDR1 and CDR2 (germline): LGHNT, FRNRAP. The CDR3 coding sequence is TGTGCTAGTGGTTTCGCCAGTACTAGCGGCCCTCGGGACGAGCAGTACTTC. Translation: CASGFASTSGPRDEQYF.

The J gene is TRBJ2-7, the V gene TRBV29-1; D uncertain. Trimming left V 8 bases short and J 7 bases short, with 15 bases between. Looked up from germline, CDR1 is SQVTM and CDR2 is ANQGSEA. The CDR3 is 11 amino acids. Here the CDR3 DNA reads TGCAGCATATACCTCAGAGGAGAGCAGTACTTC. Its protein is CSIYLRGEQYF.

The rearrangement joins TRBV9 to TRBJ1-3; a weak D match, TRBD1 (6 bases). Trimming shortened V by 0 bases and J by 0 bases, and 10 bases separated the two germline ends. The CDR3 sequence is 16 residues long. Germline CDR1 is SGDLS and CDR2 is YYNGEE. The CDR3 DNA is TGTGCCAGCAGCGTAGCGGGGGCCACCTCTGGAAACACCATATATTTT. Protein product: CASSVAGATSGNTIYF.

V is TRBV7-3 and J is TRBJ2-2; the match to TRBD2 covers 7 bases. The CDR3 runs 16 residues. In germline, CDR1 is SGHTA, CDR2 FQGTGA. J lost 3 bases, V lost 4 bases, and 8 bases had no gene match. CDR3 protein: CASSSSGGLYTGELFF. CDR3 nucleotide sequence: TGTGCCAGCAGCTCCAGTGGGGGACTATACACCGGGGAGCTGTTTTTT.

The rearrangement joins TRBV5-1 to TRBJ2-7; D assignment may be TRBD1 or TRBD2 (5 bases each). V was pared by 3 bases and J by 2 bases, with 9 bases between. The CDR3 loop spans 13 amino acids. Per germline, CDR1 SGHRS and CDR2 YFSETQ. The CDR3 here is CASSYGTTYEQYF. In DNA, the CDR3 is TGCGCCAGCAGCTACGGGACCACCTACGAGCAGTACTTC.

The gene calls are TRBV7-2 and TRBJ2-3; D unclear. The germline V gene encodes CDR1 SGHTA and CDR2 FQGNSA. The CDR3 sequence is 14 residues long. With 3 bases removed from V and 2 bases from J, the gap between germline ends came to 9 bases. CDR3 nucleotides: TGTGCCAGCAGCTTTAGCAGGAACACAGATACGCAGTATTTT. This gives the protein CASSFSRNTDTQYF. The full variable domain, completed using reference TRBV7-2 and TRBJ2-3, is GAGVSQSPSNKVTEKGKDVELRCDPISGHTALYWYRQSLGQGLEFLIYFQGNSAPDKSGLPSDRFSAERTGGSVSTLTIQRTQQEDSAVYLCASSFSRNTDTQYFGPGTRLTVL.

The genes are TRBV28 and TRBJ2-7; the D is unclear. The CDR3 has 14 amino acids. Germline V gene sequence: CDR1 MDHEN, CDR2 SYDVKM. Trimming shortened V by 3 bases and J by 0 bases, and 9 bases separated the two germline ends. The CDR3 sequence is CASSFPGRSYEQYF. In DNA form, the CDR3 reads TGTGCCAGCAGTTTCCCCGGCCGCTCCTACGAGCAGTACTTC. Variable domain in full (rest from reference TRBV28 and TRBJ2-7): DVKVTQSSRYLVKRTGEKVFLECVQDMDHENMFWYRQDPGLGLRLIYFSYDVKMKEKGDIPEGYSVSREKKERFSLILESASTNQTSMYLCASSFPGRSYEQYFGPGTRLTVT.

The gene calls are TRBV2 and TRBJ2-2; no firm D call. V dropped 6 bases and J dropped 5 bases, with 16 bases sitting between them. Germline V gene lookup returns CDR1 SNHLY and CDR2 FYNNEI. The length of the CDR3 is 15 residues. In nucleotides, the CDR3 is TGTGCCAGCAGCCCCCCGAATGTGGGGACCGGGGAGCTGTTTTTT. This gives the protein CASSPPNVGTGELFF.

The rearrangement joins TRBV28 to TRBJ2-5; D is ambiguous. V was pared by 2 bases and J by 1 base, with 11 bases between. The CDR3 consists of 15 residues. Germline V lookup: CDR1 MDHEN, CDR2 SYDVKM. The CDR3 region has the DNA TGTGCCAGCAGTTTAGGGAACAGACGCCAAGAGACCCAGTACTTC. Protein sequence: CASSLGNRRQETQYF.

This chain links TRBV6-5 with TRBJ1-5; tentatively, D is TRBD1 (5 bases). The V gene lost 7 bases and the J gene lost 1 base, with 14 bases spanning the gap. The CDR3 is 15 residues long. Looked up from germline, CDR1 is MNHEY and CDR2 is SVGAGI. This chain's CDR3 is CASTTDGGSNQPQHF. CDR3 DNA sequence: TGTGCCAGCACTACAGACGGGGGAAGCAATCAGCCCCAGCATTTT.

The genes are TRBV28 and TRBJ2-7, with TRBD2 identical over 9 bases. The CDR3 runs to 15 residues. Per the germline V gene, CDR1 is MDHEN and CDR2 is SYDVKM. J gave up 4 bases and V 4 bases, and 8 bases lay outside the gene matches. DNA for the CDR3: TGTGCCAGCAGTTCACCCCCGGGACTAGCTTACGAGCAGTACTTC. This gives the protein CASSSPPGLAYEQYF. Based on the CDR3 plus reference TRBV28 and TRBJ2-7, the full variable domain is DVKVTQSSRYLVKRTGEKVFLECVQDMDHENMFWYRQDPGLGLRLIYFSYDVKMKEKGDIPEGYSVSREKKERFSLILESASTNQTSMYLCASSSPPGLAYEQYFGPGTRLTVT.

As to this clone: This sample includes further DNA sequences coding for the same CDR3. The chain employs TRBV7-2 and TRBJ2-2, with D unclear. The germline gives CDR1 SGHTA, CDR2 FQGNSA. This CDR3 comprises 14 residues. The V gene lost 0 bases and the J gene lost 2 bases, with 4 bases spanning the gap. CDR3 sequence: CASSLASNTGELFF. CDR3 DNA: TGTGCCAGCAGCTTAGCGTCCAACACCGGGGAGCTGTTTTTT.

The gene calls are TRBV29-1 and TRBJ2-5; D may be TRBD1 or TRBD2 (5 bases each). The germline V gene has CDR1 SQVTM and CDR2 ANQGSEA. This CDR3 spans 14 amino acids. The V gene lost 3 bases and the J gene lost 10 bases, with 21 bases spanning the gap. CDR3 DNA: TGCAGCGTTGAGTGGGACGGTTTGCAGTCGGGCCAGTACTTC. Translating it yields CSVEWDGLQSGQYF.

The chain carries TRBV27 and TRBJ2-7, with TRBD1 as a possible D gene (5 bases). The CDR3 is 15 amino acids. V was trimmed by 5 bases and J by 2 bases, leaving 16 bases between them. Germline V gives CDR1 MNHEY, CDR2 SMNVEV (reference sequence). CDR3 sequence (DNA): TGTGCCAGCAGTCTAAGCAGGGCCCCCCCCTACGAGCAGTACTTC. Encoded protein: CASSLSRAPPYEQYF.

In nucleotides, the CDR3 is TGTGCCTGGAAGGGACAACTGAACAATGAGCAGTTCTTC. Translating gives CAWKGQLNNEQFF. This chain links TRBV30 with TRBJ2-1; tentatively, D is TRBD1 (6 bases). The CDR3 totals 13 residues. The V gene lost 4 bases and the J gene lost 5 bases, with 12 bases spanning the gap. Germline V lookup: CDR1 GTSNPN, CDR2 SVGIG (reference sequence).

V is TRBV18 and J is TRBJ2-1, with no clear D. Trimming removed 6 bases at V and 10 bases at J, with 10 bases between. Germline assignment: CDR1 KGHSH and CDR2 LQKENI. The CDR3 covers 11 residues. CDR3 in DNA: TGTGCCAGCTCTTCCCCTTTAGAGCAGTTCTTC. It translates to CASSSPLEQFF.

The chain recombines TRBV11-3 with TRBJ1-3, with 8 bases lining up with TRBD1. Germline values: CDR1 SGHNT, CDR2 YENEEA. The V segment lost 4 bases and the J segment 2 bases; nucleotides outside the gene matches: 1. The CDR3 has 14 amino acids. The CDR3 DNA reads TGTGCCAGCAGCTGGACAGGGACTGGAAACACCATATATTTT. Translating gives CASSWTGTGNTIYF.

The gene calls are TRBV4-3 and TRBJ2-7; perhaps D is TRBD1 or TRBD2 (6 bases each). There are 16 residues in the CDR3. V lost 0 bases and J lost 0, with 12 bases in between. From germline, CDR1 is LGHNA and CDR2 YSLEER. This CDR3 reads CASSQDQGGSSYEQYF. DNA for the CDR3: TGCGCCAGCAGCCAAGATCAAGGGGGGAGCTCCTACGAGCAGTACTTC.

The CDR3 spells CASSQFQGGNEQYF. As DNA, the CDR3 is TGCGCCAGCAGCCAATTTCAGGGTGGCAACGAGCAGTACTTC. V usage is TRBV4-3 and J usage is TRBJ2-7; D perhaps matches TRBD1 (5 bases). Germline V lookup: CDR1 LGHNA, CDR2 YSLEER. Trimming shortened V by 2 bases and J by 5 bases, and 13 bases separated the two germline ends. CDR3 length: 14 amino acids.

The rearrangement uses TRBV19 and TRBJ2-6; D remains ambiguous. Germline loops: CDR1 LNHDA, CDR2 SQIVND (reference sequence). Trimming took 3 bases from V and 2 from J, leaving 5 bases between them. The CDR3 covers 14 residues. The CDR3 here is CASSMGAGANVLTF. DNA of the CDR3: TGTGCCAGTAGTATGGGTGCTGGGGCCAACGTCCTGACTTTC.

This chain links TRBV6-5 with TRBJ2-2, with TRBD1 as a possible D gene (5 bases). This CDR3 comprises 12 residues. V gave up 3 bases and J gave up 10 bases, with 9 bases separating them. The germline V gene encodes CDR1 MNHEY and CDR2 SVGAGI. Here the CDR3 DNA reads TGTGCCAGCAGTTATTACGGACAGGAGCTGTTTTTT. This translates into CASSYYGQELFF.

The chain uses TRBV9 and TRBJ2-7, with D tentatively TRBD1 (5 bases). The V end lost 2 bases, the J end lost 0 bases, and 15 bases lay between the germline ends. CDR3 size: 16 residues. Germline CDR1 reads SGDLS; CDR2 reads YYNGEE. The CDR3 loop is CASSVPRQKSSYEQYF. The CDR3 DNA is TGTGCCAGCAGCGTCCCTAGACAGAAAAGCTCCTACGAGCAGTACTTC. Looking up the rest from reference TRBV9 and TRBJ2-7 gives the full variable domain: DSGVTQTPKHLITATGQRVTLRCSPRSGDLSVYWYQQSLDQGLQFLIQYYNGEERAKGNILERFSAQQFPDLHSELNLSSLELGDSALYFCASSVPRQKSSYEQYFGPGTRLTVT.

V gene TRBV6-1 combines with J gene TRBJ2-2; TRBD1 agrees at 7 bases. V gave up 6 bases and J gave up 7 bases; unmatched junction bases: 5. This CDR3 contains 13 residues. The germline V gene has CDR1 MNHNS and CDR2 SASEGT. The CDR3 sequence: CASRETGLGELFF. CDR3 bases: TGTGCCAGCAGAGAGACAGGGCTCGGGGAGCTGTTTTTT.